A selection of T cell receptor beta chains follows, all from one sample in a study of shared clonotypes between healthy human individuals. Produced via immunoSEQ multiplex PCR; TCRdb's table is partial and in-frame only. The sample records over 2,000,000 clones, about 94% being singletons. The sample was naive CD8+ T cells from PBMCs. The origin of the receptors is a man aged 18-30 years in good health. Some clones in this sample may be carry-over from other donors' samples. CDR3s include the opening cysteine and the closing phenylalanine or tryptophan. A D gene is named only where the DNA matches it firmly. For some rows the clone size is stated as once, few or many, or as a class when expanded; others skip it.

CASSVQLAGERETQYF TGTGCCAGCAGCGTGCAACTAGCGGGAGAGAGAGAGACCCAGTACTTC . TRBD2 TRBV9 16 TRBJ2-5
CASSEADTQYF TGTGCCAGCTCCGAGGCAGATACGCAGTATTTT . . TRBV27 11 TRBJ2-3
CASTLDLAHEQYF TGTGCCAGCACCCTGGACTTGGCCCACGAGCAGTACTTC once . TRBV7-9 13 TRBJ2-7
CASSSDSGGYEQYF TGTGCCAGCAGTTCCGACTCGGGGGGCTACGAGCAGTACTTC . TRBD2 TRBV28 14 TRBJ2-7
CASSAIFTDTQYF TGTGCCAGCAGTGCAATCTTCACAGATACGCAGTATTTT . . TRBV27 13 TRBJ2-3
CASSSNSGRNYNEQFF TGTGCCAGCAGTTCCAATAGCGGGAGGAACTACAATGAGCAGTTCTTC . TRBD2 TRBV27 16 TRBJ2-1
CASSLALVVNTEAFF TGTGCCAGCAGCTTGGCGTTAGTAGTGAACACTGAAGCTTTCTTT . . TRBV5-5 15 TRBJ1-1
CASSVTGAGRSEQYF TGTGCCAGTAGTGTGACAGGGGCCGGACGGAGCGAGCAGTACTTC . TRBD1 TRBV19 15 TRBJ2-7
CASSLGTSGPPDF TGTGCCAGCAGCTTAGGTACTAGCGGCCCCCCGGACTTC . TRBD2 TRBV7-8 13 TRBJ2-5
CASRPGVRGTDTQYF TGTGCCAGCCGCCCGGGGGTGCGTGGCACAGATACGCAGTATTTT . . TRBV27 15 TRBJ2-3
CASSPIMDRGGDEQYF TGTGCCAGCAGTCCAATCATGGACAGGGGAGGAGACGAGCAGTACTTC . TRBD1 TRBV27 16 TRBJ2-7
CASSAGHEQFF TGTGCCAGCAGCGCAGGCCATGAGCAGTTCTTC . . TRBV6-1 11 TRBJ2-1
CASSQRGTRVDEQFF TGCGCCAGCAGCCAGAGGGGGACTCGTGTTGATGAGCAGTTCTTC . . TRBV4-1 15 TRBJ2-1
CASSSTRASGSFVETQYF TGTGCCAGCAGCTCCACTCGTGCCAGCGGGAGTTTCGTAGAGACCCAGTACTTC . TRBD2 TRBV11-2 18 TRBJ2-5
CASSVTGGGDGYTF TGTGCCAGTAGTGTAACCGGTGGGGGGGATGGCTACACCTTC . . TRBV19 14 TRBJ1-2
CASSQDRQGQETQYF TGCGCCAGCAGCCAAGATCGACAGGGACAGGAGACCCAGTACTTC . TRBD1 TRBV4-3 15 TRBJ2-5
CASSLMGQGSTDTQYF TGCGCCAGCAGCCTAATGGGACAGGGGAGCACAGATACGCAGTATTTT . TRBD1 TRBV5-1 16 TRBJ2-3
CASSMRGPYNEQFF TGTGCCAGTAGTATGCGAGGGCCCTACAATGAGCAGTTCTTC . . TRBV19 14 TRBJ2-1
CASSPWDRGLPRSSYEQYF TGCGCCAGCAGTCCATGGGACAGGGGATTGCCACGGAGCTCCTACGAGCAGTACTTC . TRBD1 TRBV23-1 19 TRBJ2-7